These 25 T cell receptor beta chains were sequenced from one sample in a study of blood T cell repertoires in COVID-19. Measured with immunoSEQ multiplex PCR; TCRdb has only the in-frame clones, and not every one. Of fewer than 650,000 clones detected, 85% to 90% appear once; the ten largest clones hold 7.8%. Sequenced material: peripheral blood. The receptors were gathered from a woman aged 45-65 years with COVID-19, enrolled during active disease.

This chain uses TRBV7-2 with TRBJ2-7, with D possibly TRBD2 on 7 matching bases. Germline values: CDR1 SGHTA, CDR2 FQGNSA. V gave up 0 bases and J gave up 6 bases, with 15 bases separating them. The CDR3 spans 15 residues. DNA for the CDR3: TGTGCCAGCAGCTTAGCGGGGGGGCTTCGGGGCGAGCAGTACTTC. This encodes CASSLAGGLRGEQYF. The whole variable domain, remainder taken from reference TRBV7-2 and TRBJ2-7, is GAGVSQSPSNKVTEKGKDVELRCDPISGHTALYWYRQSLGQGLEFLIYFQGNSAPDKSGLPSDRFSAERTGGSVSTLTIQRTQQEDSAVYLCASSLAGGLRGEQYFGPGTRLTVT.

V and J are TRBV5-1 and TRBJ2-5, with TRBD2 identical over 7 bases. The germline V gene encodes CDR1 SGHRS and CDR2 YFSETQ. The ends lost 5 bases at V and 0 bases at J; junction bases unmatched: 25. The CDR3 sequence is 21 residues long. The CDR3 here is CASRGFSGRAEEGMDQETQYF. Here the CDR3 DNA reads TGCGCCAGCAGAGGTTTCTCTGGGAGGGCCGAGGAGGGTATGGACCAAGAGACCCAGTACTTC.

The chain employs TRBV30 and TRBJ1-5; 10 bases agree with TRBD1. Germline CDR1 reads GTSNPN; CDR2 reads SVGIG (reference sequence). CDR3 length: 15 residues. The V gene end was trimmed by 1 base and the J gene end by 5 bases; junction bases not matched to a gene: 5. The CDR3 here is CAWSARTGGYQPQHF. The DNA of the CDR3 is TGTGCCTGGAGTGCACGGACAGGGGGTTATCAGCCCCAGCATTTT.

V gene TRBV27 combines with J gene TRBJ1-1, with D possibly being TRBD1 (5 bases). Germline CDR1 MNHEY, CDR2 SMNVEV (reference sequence). This CDR3 comprises 14 residues. V was trimmed by 8 bases and J by 0 bases, leaving 13 bases between them. This CDR3 is CASSPRGLNTEAFF. The CDR3 DNA follows: TGTGCCAGCTCCCCTAGGGGTCTGAACACTGAAGCTTTCTTT.

The chain has TRBV3-1 (or the pseudogene TRBV3-2) and TRBJ2-3, with TRBD2 as a possible D gene (7 bases). The CDR3 is made up of 20 amino acids. The V end was cut by 1 base, the J end by 1 base, with 24 bases between. The germline CDR1 and CDR2 sequences are LGHDT and YNNKEL (reference sequence). The CDR3 loop is CASSQAVWGGKTKGTDTQYF. CDR3 in DNA: TGTGCCAGCAGCCAAGCAGTTTGGGGGGGCAAAACAAAAGGCACAGATACGCAGTATTTT.

This chain connects TRBV2 to TRBJ1-1; 7 nucleotides match TRBD1. Germline CDR1 SNHLY, CDR2 FYNNEI. Trimming at V came to 0 bases and at J to 5 bases, leaving 9 bases not matched to a gene. The CDR3 length is 16 residues. CDR3 amino acids: CASSEAGTGVGTEAFF. The CDR3 DNA reads as TGTGCCAGCAGTGAAGCGGGCACAGGGGTTGGGACTGAAGCTTTCTTT.

The rearrangement joins TRBV2 to TRBJ1-2; 8 bases align to TRBD1. CDR3 length: 15 amino acids. The V gene's germline CDR1 is SNHLY and CDR2 FYNNEI. V trimming: 6 bases; J trimming: 4 bases; junction bases outside the gene matches: 10. CDR3 in amino acids: CASRDQGAGVYGYTF. In nucleotides, the CDR3 is TGTGCCAGCAGGGATCAGGGGGCGGGGGTCTATGGCTACACCTTC. The complete variable domain, with remaining parts taken from reference TRBV2 and TRBJ1-2, reads EPEVTQTPSHQVTQMGQEVILRCVPISNHLYFYWYRQILGQKVEFLVSFYNNEISEKSEIFDDQFSVERPDGSNFTLKIRSTKLEDSAMYFCASRDQGAGVYGYTFGSGTRLTVV.

This chain connects TRBV18 to TRBJ2-7; TRBD1 matches at 8 bases. With 1 base clipped from V and 4 bases from J, the junction kept 3 bases outside the gene matches. The CDR3 covers 14 residues. CDR1 and CDR2 from the germline V gene are KGHSH and LQKENI. CDR3 in amino acids: CASSPLQGAYEQYF. CDR3 coding DNA: TGTGCCAGCTCACCACTGCAGGGGGCATACGAGCAGTACTTC.

V usage is TRBV9 and J usage is TRBJ2-6; 8 nucleotides align to TRBD1. Germline loops: CDR1 SGDLS, CDR2 YYNGEE. The CDR3 totals 16 residues. V lost 1 base and J lost 0; bases outside the gene matches: 0. In nucleotides, the CDR3 is TGTGCCAGCAGCGTAACAGGGGGCTCTGGGGCCAACGTCCTGACTTTC. Amino acid sequence: CASSVTGGSGANVLTF.

The V call is TRBV27, the J call TRBJ2-1, with a tentative D call TRBD2 (5 bases). The CDR3 loop spans 14 amino acids. Germline V lookup: CDR1 MNHEY, CDR2 SMNVEV (reference sequence). The V and J ends lost 4 bases and 8 bases respectively, with 15 bases between them. CDR3 region: CASSSFLARDEQFF. The DNA of the CDR3 is TGTGCCAGCAGTTCCTTTTTAGCGAGAGATGAGCAGTTCTTC.

The rearrangement links TRBV15 to TRBJ2-2; D might be TRBD2 (5 bases). CDR1 is LNHNV and CDR2 is YYDKDF in the germline V gene (reference sequence). The CDR3 extends over 13 amino acids. Trimming left V 1 base short and J 5 bases short, with 5 bases between. CDR3 loop: CATSRGGTGELFF. The CDR3 DNA follows: TGTGCCACCAGCAGAGGAGGGACCGGGGAGCTGTTTTTT.

V is TRBV11-2 and J is TRBJ1-1, with TRBD1 as a possible D gene (5 bases). Trimming removed 5 bases at V and 1 base at J, with 11 bases between. The CDR3 spans 14 residues. Germline CDR1 and CDR2: SGHAT and FQNNGV. The CDR3 reads CASSLGPANTEAFF. The CDR3 DNA reads TGTGCCAGCAGCCTGGGGCCGGCGAACACTGAAGCTTTCTTT.

V usage is TRBV13 and J usage is TRBJ2-1; possible D gene TRBD2, 7 bases. The CDR3 consists of 16 residues. V lost 4 bases and J 4 bases, leaving 17 bases between the germline ends. Germline lookup yields CDR1 PRHDT and CDR2 FYEKMQ (reference sequence). CDR3 in DNA: TGTGCCAGCAGCTCCAAGAGGGGGGGGGTTTACAATGAGCAGTTCTTC. Translating it yields CASSSKRGGVYNEQFF.

J is TRBJ1-2 and V is TRBV6-5, with D possibly TRBD1 on 6 matching bases. V lost 10 bases to trimming and J lost 3 bases, with 18 bases between them. This CDR3 spans 14 amino acids. The germline V gene has CDR1 MNHEY and CDR2 SVGAGI. The CDR3 loop reads CATQSTGRYYGYTF. CDR3 nucleotide sequence: TGTGCCACCCAGTCGACAGGCAGATACTATGGCTACACCTTC.

The rearrangement uses TRBV28 and TRBJ1-5; no definite D call. The CDR3 totals 12 residues. Germline CDR1 is MDHEN and CDR2 is SYDVKM. The V and J ends lost 6 bases and 4 bases respectively, with 7 bases between them. The CDR3 DNA follows: TGTGCCAGCAGCTACGGTAATCAGCCCCAGCATTTT. It encodes CASSYGNQPQHF.

This clone was picked up a small number of times. The chain joins TRBV2 to TRBJ1-6, with 9 positions matching TRBD1. J gave up 10 bases and V 7 bases, and 14 bases lay outside the gene matches. CDR3 length: 16 amino acids. Germline V gene sequence: CDR1 SNHLY, CDR2 FYNNEI. The chain's CDR3 is CASTNSGTGRGSPLHF. DNA of the CDR3: TGTGCCAGCACTAACTCTGGGACAGGGAGAGGGTCACCCCTCCACTTT.

The gene calls are TRBV27 and TRBJ2-7, with TRBD1 identical over 8 bases. Trimming took 6 bases from V and 2 from J; bases not matched to a gene: 6. Germline V gene data show CDR1 as MNHEY and CDR2 as SMNVEV (reference sequence). This CDR3 spans 14 amino acids. CDR3 nucleotides: TGTGCCAGCAGGCCCAGGGGGCGGACCTACGAGCAGTACTTC. This encodes CASRPRGRTYEQYF.

The chain couples TRBV2 to TRBJ2-7, with TRBD1 matching over 10 bases. Trimming at V came to 7 bases and at J to 6 bases, leaving 6 bases not matched to a gene. The V gene's germline CDR1 is SNHLY and CDR2 FYNNEI. The CDR3 totals 13 residues. CDR3 DNA: TGTGCCAGCATGGGACAGGGGCGGAGCGAGCAGTACTTC. It encodes CASMGQGRSEQYF.

This chain links TRBV28 with TRBJ1-2, with D maybe TRBD1 (6 bases). CDR3 size: 14 residues. Germline V gene data show CDR1 as MDHEN and CDR2 as SYDVKM. Trimming took 6 bases from V and 2 from J, leaving 13 bases between them. CDR3 amino acids: CASSTAGQNYGYTF. For the CDR3, the DNA is TGTGCCAGCAGCACCGCCGGACAGAACTATGGCTACACCTTC.

This sequence joins TRBV5-4 and TRBJ1-1; 8 bases line up with TRBD1. Germline V CDR1 and CDR2: SGHNT, YYREEE (reference sequence). The junction had 3 bases not matched to a gene; V was cut back by 1 base and J by 7 bases. The CDR3 totals 13 residues. CDR3: CASSLRQGFEAFF. The DNA for the CDR3 is TGTGCCAGCAGCTTGCGACAGGGGTTTGAAGCTTTCTTT. Based on the CDR3 plus reference TRBV5-4 and TRBJ1-1, the full variable domain is ETGVTQSPTHLIKTRGQQVTLRCSSQSGHNTVSWYQQALGQGPQFIFQYYREEENGRGNFPPRFSGLQFPNYSSELNVNALELDDSALYLCASSLRQGFEAFFGQGTRLTVV.

The chain links TRBV19 to TRBJ1-5; 7 bases align to TRBD1. Germline-derived CDR1 and CDR2 are LNHDA and SQIVND (reference sequence). Unmatched junction bases numbered 6, after V lost 5 bases and J lost 2 bases. The CDR3 is made up of 15 amino acids. The CDR3 DNA reads TGTGCCAGTAGTGCCGGACAGGTTCGCAATCAGCCCCAGCATTTT. This encodes CASSAGQVRNQPQHF.

The chain links TRBV27 to TRBJ2-2; D possibly corresponds to TRBD1 (5 bases). V dropped 2 bases and J dropped 7 bases, with 8 bases sitting between them. This CDR3 region has 13 residues. Germline CDR1 MNHEY, CDR2 SMNVEV (reference sequence). The CDR3 bases are TGTGCCAGCAGTTTAGGGCAGGGCGGGGAGCTGTTTTTT. Translation gives CASSLGQGGELFF.

This clone was counted a single time. V usage is TRBV7-2 and J usage is TRBJ2-3, with 7 bases fitting TRBD1. J gave up 6 bases and V 5 bases, and 8 bases lay outside the gene matches. From germline, CDR1 is SGHTA and CDR2 FQGNSA. This CDR3 comprises 14 residues. The CDR3 nucleotides are TGTGCCAGCAGCCCCGGGACAGCCAGTGATACGCAGTATTTT. This encodes CASSPGTASDTQYF.

The chain employs TRBV2 and TRBJ1-5; no definite D call. Looked up from germline, CDR1 is SNHLY and CDR2 is FYNNEI. Trimming cost V 2 bases and J 7 bases, with 18 bases left between them. There are 16 residues in the CDR3. The CDR3 region is CASSEPRTAGGQPQHF. The CDR3 DNA sequence: TGTGCCAGCAGTGAACCAAGAACGGCAGGTGGGCAGCCCCAGCATTTT.

The chain combines TRBV11-2 with TRBJ2-6; perhaps TRBD1 as D (6 bases). The CDR3 runs 15 residues. CDR1 SGHAT and CDR2 FQNNGV come from the germline V gene. V gave up 9 bases and J gave up 4 bases, with 16 bases separating them. CDR3 nucleotides: TGTGCCAGTGACGACACAGGGACCGGGGCCAACGTCCTGACTTTC. Translation gives CASDDTGTGANVLTF.